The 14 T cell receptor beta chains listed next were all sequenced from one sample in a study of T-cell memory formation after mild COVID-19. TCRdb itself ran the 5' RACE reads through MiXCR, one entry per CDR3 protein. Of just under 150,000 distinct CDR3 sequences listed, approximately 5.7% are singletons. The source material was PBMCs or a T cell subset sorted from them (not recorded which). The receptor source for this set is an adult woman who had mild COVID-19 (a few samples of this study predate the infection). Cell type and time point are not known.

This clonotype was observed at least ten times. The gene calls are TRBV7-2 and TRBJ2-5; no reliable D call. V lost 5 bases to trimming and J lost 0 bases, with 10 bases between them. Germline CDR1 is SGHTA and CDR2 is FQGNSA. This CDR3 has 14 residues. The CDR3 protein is CASSMDRYQETQYF. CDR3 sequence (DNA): TGTGCCAGCAGCATGGACCGATACCAAGAGACCCAGTACTTC.

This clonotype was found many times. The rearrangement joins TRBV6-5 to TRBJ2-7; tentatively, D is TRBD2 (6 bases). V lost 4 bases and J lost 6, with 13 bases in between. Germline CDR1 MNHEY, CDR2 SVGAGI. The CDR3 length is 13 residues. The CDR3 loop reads CASSWARGGEQYF. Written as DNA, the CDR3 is TGTGCCAGCAGTTGGGCCCGGGGAGGCGAGCAGTACTTC.

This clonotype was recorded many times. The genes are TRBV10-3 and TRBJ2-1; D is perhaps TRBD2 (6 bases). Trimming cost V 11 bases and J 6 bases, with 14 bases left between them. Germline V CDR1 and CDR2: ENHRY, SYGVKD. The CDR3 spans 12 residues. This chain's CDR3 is CASRLGSNEQFF. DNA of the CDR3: TGTGCCTCTAGACTAGGGAGCAATGAGCAGTTCTTC.

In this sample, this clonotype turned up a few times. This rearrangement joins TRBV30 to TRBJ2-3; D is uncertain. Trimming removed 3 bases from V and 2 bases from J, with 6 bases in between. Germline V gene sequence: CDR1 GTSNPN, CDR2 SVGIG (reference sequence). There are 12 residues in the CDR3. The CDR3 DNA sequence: TGTGCCTGGAGGGTATCCACAGATACGCAGTATTTT. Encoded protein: CAWRVSTDTQYF. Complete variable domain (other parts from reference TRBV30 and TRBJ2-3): SQTIHQWPATLVQPVGSPLSLECTVEGTSNPNLYWYRQAAGRGLQLLFYSVGIGQISSEVPQNLSASRPQDRQFILSSKKLLLSDSGFYLCAWRVSTDTQYFGPGTRLTVL.

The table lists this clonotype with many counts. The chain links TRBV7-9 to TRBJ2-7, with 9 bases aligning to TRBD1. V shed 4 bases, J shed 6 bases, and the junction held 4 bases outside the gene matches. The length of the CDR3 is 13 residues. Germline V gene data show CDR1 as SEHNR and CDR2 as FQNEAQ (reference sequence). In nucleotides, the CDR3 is TGTGCCAGCAGCTCGATGGACAGGGGCGAGCAGTACTTC. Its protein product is CASSSMDRGEQYF.

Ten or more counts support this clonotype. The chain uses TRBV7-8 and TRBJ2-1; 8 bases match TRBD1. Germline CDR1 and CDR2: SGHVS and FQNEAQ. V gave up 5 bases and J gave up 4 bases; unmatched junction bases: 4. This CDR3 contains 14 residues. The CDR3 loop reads CASSARDRYNEQFF. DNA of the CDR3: TGTGCCAGCAGCGCCCGGGACAGGTACAATGAGCAGTTCTTC.

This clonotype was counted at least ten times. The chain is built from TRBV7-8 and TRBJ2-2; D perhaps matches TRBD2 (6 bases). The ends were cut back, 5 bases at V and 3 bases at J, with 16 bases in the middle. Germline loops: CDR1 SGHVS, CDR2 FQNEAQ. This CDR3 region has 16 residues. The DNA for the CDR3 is TGTGCCAGCAGCCTACGGGAGCGGTGGGACACCGGGGAGCTGTTTTTT. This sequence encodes CASSLRERWDTGELFF.

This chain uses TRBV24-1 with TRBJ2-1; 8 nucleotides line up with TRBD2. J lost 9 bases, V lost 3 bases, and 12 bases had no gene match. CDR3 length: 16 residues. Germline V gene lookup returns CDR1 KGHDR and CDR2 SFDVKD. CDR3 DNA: TGTGCCACCAGTGATACTCGGGAGGGCCTTGAGGGTGAGCAGTTCTTC. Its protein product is CATSDTREGLEGEQFF.

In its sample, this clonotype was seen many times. As DNA, the CDR3 is TGCAGTGCGGGCGCGGGAGGCAGCACAGATACGCAGTATTTT. Encoded protein: CSAGAGGSTDTQYF. V and J are TRBV20-1 and TRBJ2-3, with 8 bases that match TRBD2. Per the germline V gene, CDR1 is DFQATT and CDR2 is SNEGSKA (reference sequence). V was pared by 6 bases and J by 0 bases, with 5 bases of the junction left unmatched. The CDR3 totals 14 residues.

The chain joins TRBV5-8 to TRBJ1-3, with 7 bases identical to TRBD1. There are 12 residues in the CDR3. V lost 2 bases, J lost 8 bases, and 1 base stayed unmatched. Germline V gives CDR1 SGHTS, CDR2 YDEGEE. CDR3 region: CASSFQGDTIYF. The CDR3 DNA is TGTGCCAGCAGCTTCCAGGGGGACACCATATATTTT.

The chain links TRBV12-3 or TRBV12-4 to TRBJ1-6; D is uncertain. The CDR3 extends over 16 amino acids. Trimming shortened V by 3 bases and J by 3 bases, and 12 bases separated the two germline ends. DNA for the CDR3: TGTGCCAGCAGTTTGAGTGGGGAAAGCTATAATTCACCCCTCCACTTT. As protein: CASSLSGESYNSPLHF.

For the CDR3, the DNA is TGCAGTGCTAGGACAGGGGGGAACACTGAAGCTTTCTTT. Its protein product is CSARTGGNTEAFF. The chain uses TRBV20-1 and TRBJ1-1, with TRBD1 matching over 9 bases. Trimming cost V 3 bases and J 1 base; bases outside gene matches: 0. The CDR3 extends over 13 amino acids. Germline-derived CDR1 and CDR2 are DFQATT and SNEGSKA (reference sequence).

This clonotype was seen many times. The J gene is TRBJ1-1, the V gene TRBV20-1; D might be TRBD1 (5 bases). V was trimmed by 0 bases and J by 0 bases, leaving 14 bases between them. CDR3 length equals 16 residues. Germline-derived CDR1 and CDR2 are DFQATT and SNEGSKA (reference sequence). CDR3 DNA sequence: TGCAGTGCTAGAGATTTTTGGGACCCATTGAACACTGAAGCTTTCTTT. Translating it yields CSARDFWDPLNTEAFF.

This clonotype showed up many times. CDR3 in DNA: TGTGCCAGCAGCTTAGACAGGGACGAGCAGTACTTC. Its translation: CASSLDRDEQYF. The chain carries TRBV7-6 and TRBJ2-7; maybe TRBD1 (6 bases). The CDR3 contains 12 residues. Trimming took off 1 base at V and 5 bases at J, with 6 bases between the two ends. The germline CDR1 and CDR2 sequences are SGHVS and FNYEAQ.